Presented here are 10 T cell receptor beta chains from one specimen sequenced in a study of blood T cells in healthy people across ages. A sample-barcoded 5' primer and a J-beta primer mix were used in a second PCR of about 7 to 12 cycles. TCRdb re-called the 5' RACE reads with MiXCR, one entry per CDR3 protein. The profile shows some 800,000 distinct CDR3 sequences, 25% of them singletons. This same sample was also taken into another study, of T cells of mothers and their children.

Sequencing was carried out using blood. The receptor set was obtained from a boy aged 10-17 years in good health.

This clonotype was observed a few times. This chain links TRBV5-1 with TRBJ2-2, with 7 bases that match TRBD1. V was clipped by 4 bases and J by 4 bases; unmatched bases: 22. The germline V gene encodes CDR1 SGHRS and CDR2 YFSETQ. The CDR3 runs to 20 residues. In DNA, the CDR3 is TGCGCCAGCAGCATCACGGGACAGAGACTTACCGGGCCCCCCACCGGGGAGCTGTTTTTT. It specifies CASSITGQRLTGPPTGELFF.

The V call is TRBV15, the J call TRBJ2-1; the D is unclear. Trimming removed 0 bases at V and 12 bases at J, with 12 bases between. The V gene's germline CDR1 is LNHNV and CDR2 YYDKDF (reference sequence). CDR3 length: 13 amino acids. The CDR3 bases are TGTGCCACCAGCAGAGATCCCGGACCTTGGCAGTTCTTC. Encoded protein: CATSRDPGPWQFF.

The chain links TRBV20-1 to TRBJ2-4, with 7 bases identical to TRBD2. Germline lookup yields CDR1 DFQATT and CDR2 SNEGSKA (reference sequence). The CDR3 extends over 14 amino acids. V gave up 6 bases and J gave up 6 bases; unmatched junction bases: 11. The CDR3 region is CSAAGGSTINIQYF. The CDR3 coding sequence is TGCAGTGCCGCCGGGGGGAGTACTATAAACATTCAGTACTTC.

This clonotype was observed at least ten times. V and J are TRBV7-2 and TRBJ2-5; perhaps D is TRBD1 or TRBD2 (5 bases each). Trimming shortened V by 0 bases and J by 5 bases, and 10 bases separated the two germline ends. The CDR3 extends over 14 amino acids. CDR1 SGHTA and CDR2 FQGNSA come from the germline V gene. The CDR3 protein is CASSLAGWGETQYF. Written as DNA, the CDR3 is TGTGCCAGCAGCTTAGCAGGTTGGGGGGAGACCCAGTACTTC.

This clonotype was seen at least ten times. J is TRBJ2-1 and V is TRBV10-3; D is unresolved. CDR1 ENHRY and CDR2 SYGVKD come from the germline V gene. This CDR3 is built from 12 residues. V was pared by 0 bases and J by 7 bases, with 4 bases between. The CDR3 bases are TGTGCCATCAGTGAGTCGGGGAATGAGCAGTTCTTC. Translating gives CAISESGNEQFF.

This chain links TRBV30 with TRBJ1-2, with no clear D. The germline V gene encodes CDR1 GTSNPN and CDR2 SVGIG (reference sequence). The CDR3 runs 11 residues. Between the trimmed V and J ends, which lost 6 bases and 14 bases, there was a span of 19 bases. The CDR3 loop is CACSTLYGPTF. CDR3 bases: TGTGCCTGTAGTACGCTTTACGGTCCTACCTTC. Drawing the rest from reference TRBV30 and TRBJ1-2, the complete variable domain is SQTIHQWPATLVQPVGSPLSLECTVEGTSNPNLYWYRQAAGRGLQLLFYSVGIGQISSEVPQNLSASRPQDRQFILSSKKLLLSDSGFYLCACSTLYGPTFGSGTRLTVV.

The rearrangement uses TRBV25-1 and TRBJ2-7, with D perhaps matching TRBD1 or TRBD2 (5 bases each). In germline, CDR1 is MGHDK, CDR2 SYGVNS. This CDR3 is 16 amino acids long. V was trimmed by 3 bases and J by 6 bases, leaving 21 bases between them. This CDR3 reads CASSDTLTGIGGEQYF. In nucleotides, the CDR3 is TGTGCCAGCAGTGACACCTTGACTGGGATTGGGGGCGAGCAGTACTTC.

A note on this clonotype: Germline is not matched at one junction end, which may reflect a read error. V and J are TRBV5-1 and TRBJ2-5; 13 bases are shared with TRBD2. Germline CDR1 SGHRS, CDR2 YFSETQ. This CDR3 has 16 residues. The CDR3 DNA is TGCGCCAGCAGCCCTCTAACTAGCGGGGGGGCCGAGACCCTGTACTTC. Amino acid sequence: CASSPLTSGGAETLYF. Together with reference TRBV5-1 and TRBJ2-5, the CDR3 gives the full variable domain: KAGVTQTPRYLIKTRGQQVTLSCSPISGHRSVSWYQQTPGQGLQFLFEYFSETQRNKGNFPGRFSGRQFSNSRSEMNVSTLELGDSALYLCASSPLTSGGAETLYFGPGTRLLVL.

The chain has TRBV28 and TRBJ2-7; 8 nucleotides line up with TRBD2. The CDR3 runs 15 residues. With 3 bases clipped from V and 3 bases from J, the junction kept 7 bases outside the gene matches. Germline V gene data show CDR1 as MDHEN and CDR2 as SYDVKM. The CDR3: CASSFRGGTHYEQYF. CDR3 in DNA: TGTGCCAGCAGTTTTCGGGGGGGCACCCACTACGAGCAGTACTTC.

The chain joins TRBV28 to TRBJ2-2, with D perhaps TRBD1 (5 bases). The V and J ends lost 7 bases and 0 bases respectively, with 15 bases between them. The germline V gene encodes CDR1 MDHEN and CDR2 SYDVKM. The length of the CDR3 is 16 residues. Here the CDR3 reads CASTYGWGPNTGELFF. The DNA of the CDR3 is TGTGCCAGCACTTACGGGTGGGGCCCGAACACCGGGGAGCTGTTTTTT.